What follows describes a single TCR beta chain. Its antigen is as yet unknown. Using approximately 190 ng DNA, tens of thousands of T cell genomes, the sorted-subset replicate PCRs were run. As originally analysed: Owing to the provision of junction-only sequences devoid of quality scores by immunoSEQ, filtering differed. Produced via immunoSEQ multiplex PCR; TCRdb's table is partial and in-frame only. Clone size and the V and J calls come from that table; the DNA yielded D and trimming. Found here are about 2 million clones, over 85% of them singletons; the top ten hold roughly 0.13%. The sample comes from a study of shared clonotypes between healthy human individuals. The study, taken as a whole, reports: Naive subsets generally had larger estimated richness than memory subsets. Clonotype sharing across a few donors was observed for 5% to 6.5% of naive CD4 clonotypes.

CDR1 SGDLS and CDR2 YYNGEE come from the germline V gene. V dropped 4 bases and J dropped 3 bases, with 13 bases sitting between them. This CDR3 contains 15 residues. The specimen sequenced was naive CD4+ T cells sorted from blood. Subset indicated: CD45RA+ positively selected. The clonotype originates from a man aged 18-30 years in good health. The genes are TRBV9 and TRBJ2-2; weak D call: TRBD2 (6 bases). The CDR3 DNA reads TGTGCCAGCAGCCTCAGGAGGGCGGACACCGGGGAGCTGTTTTTT. Its translation is CASSLRRADTGELFF.